The 2 T cell receptor beta chains listed next were all sequenced from one sample in a study of T cell clonality in common variable immunodeficiency. Assay: immunoSEQ multiplex PCR; the TCRdb copy retains only in-frame clones and omits some. Observed in the sample are 40,000 to 50,000 clones, none of them singletons. The specimen was peripheral blood mononuclear cells. These receptors all stem from a person aged 18 to 75 in good health.

Many counts were recorded for this clone. The observed sequence ends 3 residues before the CDR3 terminus, with the missing tail filled in from the germline J gene. The rearrangement links TRBV7-2 to TRBJ2-4; TRBD1 matches 9 bases. The germline V gene encodes CDR1 SGHTA and CDR2 FQGNSA. The CDR3 spans 14 residues. J gave up 8 bases and V 7 bases, and 9 bases lay outside the gene matches. The CDR3 here is CASNLGTGQDIQYF. The CDR3 bases that were read are TGTGCCAGCAACCTAGGGACAGGGCAAGACATT.

This clone was seen at least ten times. The read ends 3 residues before the CDR3 terminus; that terminus is restored from the germline J gene. V and J are TRBV30 and TRBJ2-3; no reliable D call. Trimming cost V 5 bases and J 0 bases, with 12 bases left between them. The CDR3 has 14 amino acids. In germline, CDR1 is GTSNPN, CDR2 SVGIG (reference sequence). CDR3 DNA (partial): TGTGCCTGGCGAGCGATCCCCAGCACAGATACG. Protein: CAWRAIPSTDT. The CDR3 as a whole reads CAWRAIPSTDTQYF.